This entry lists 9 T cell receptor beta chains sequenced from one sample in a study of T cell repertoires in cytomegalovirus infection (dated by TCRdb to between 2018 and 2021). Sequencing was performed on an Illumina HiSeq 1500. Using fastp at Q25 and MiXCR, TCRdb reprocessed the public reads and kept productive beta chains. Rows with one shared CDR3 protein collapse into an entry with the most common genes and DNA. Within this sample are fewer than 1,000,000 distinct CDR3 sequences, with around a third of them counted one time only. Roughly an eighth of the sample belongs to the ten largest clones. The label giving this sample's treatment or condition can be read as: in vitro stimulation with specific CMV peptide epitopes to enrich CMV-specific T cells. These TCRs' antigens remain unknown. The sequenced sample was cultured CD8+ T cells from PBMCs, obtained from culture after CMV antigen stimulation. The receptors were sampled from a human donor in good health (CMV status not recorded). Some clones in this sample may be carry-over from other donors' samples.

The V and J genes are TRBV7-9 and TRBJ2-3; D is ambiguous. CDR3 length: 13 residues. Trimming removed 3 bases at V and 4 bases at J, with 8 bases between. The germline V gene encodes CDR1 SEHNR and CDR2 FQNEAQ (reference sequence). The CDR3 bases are TGTGCCAGCAGCTTTCCCAATTCAGATACGCAGTATTTT. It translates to CASSFPNSDTQYF.

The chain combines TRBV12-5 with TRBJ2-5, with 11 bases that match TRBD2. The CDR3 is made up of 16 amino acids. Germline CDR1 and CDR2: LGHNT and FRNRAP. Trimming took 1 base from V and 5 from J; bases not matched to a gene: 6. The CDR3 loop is CASGLALAGGQETQYF. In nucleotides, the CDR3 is TGTGCTAGTGGTTTGGCTTTAGCGGGGGGGCAGGAGACCCAGTACTTC.

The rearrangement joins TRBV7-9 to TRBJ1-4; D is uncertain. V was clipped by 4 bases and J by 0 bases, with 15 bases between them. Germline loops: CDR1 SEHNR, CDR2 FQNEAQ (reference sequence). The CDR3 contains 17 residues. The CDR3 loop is CASSSPEDPATNEKLFF. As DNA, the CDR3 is TGTGCCAGCAGCTCCCCCGAGGACCCGGCAACTAATGAAAAACTGTTTTTT.

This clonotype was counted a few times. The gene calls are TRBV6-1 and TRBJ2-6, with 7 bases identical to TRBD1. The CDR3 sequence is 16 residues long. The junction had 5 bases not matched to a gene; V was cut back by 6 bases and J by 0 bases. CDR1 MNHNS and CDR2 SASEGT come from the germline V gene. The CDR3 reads CASSPDRTSGANVLTF. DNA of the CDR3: TGTGCCAGCAGCCCGGACAGGACCTCTGGGGCCAACGTCCTGACTTTC.

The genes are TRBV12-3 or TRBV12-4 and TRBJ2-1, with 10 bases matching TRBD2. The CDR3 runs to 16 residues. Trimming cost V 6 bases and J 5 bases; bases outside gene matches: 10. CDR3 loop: CASSLILAGRHNEQFF. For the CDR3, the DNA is TGTGCCAGCAGCTTAATACTAGCGGGACGACACAATGAGCAGTTCTTC.

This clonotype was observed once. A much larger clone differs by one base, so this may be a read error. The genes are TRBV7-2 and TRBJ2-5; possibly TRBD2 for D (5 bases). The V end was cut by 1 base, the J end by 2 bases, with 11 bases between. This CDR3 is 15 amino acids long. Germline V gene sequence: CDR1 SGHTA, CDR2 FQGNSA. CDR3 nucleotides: TGTGCCAGCAGCTTAGAACTAGTGGGACAAGAGACCCAGTACTTC. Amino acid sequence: CASSLELVGQETQYF. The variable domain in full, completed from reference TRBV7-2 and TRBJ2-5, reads GAGVSQSPSNKVTEKGKDVELRCDPISGHTALYWYRQSLGQGLEFLIYFQGNSAPDKSGLPSDRFSAERTGGSVSTLTIQRTQQEDSAVYLCASSLELVGQETQYFGPGTRLLVL.

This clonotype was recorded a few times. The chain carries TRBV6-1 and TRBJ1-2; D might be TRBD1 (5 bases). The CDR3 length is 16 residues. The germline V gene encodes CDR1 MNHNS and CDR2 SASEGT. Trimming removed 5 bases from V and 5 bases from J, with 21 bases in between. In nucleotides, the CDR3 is TGTGCCAGCAGTTTAGTACGCTCCGGGACCAATTATGGCTACACCTTC. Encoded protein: CASSLVRSGTNYGYTF.

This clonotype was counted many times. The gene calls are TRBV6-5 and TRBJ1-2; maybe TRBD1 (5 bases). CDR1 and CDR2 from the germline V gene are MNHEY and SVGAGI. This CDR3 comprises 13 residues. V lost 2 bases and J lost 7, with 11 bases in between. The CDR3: CASSYQSGLGYTF. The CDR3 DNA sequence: TGTGCCAGCAGTTACCAGTCGGGGCTTGGCTACACCTTC.

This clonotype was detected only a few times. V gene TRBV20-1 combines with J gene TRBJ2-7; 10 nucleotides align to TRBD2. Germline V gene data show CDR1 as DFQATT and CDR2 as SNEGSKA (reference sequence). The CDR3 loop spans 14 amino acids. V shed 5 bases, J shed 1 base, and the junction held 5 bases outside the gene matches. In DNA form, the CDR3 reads TGCAGTGCTGTAGGACTAGCGGATTCCTACGAGCAGTACGTC. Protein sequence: CSAVGLADSYEQYV.